Shown below are 17 T cell receptor beta chains from a single sample sequenced in a study of shared clonotypes between healthy human individuals. The data were produced by immunoSEQ multiplex PCR, yet TCRdb's version contains in-frame clones alone and is incomplete. The data contain 2 million to 3 million clones, roughly 93% of them seen just once; the ten biggest clones take up about 0.34%. The material sequenced was naive CD4+ T cells from PBMCs. As for subset: CD45RA+ positively selected. These receptors originate from a man between 18 and 29 years old in good health. Some clones in this sample may be carry-over from other donors' samples.

This chain connects TRBV9 to TRBJ2-2; D call uncertain. CDR1 and CDR2 (germline): SGDLS, YYNGEE. V gave up 6 bases and J gave up 1 base, with 7 bases separating them. CDR3 length equals 13 residues. In nucleotides, the CDR3 is TGTGCCAGCAATTCGCGGAACACCGGGGAGCTGTTTTTT. Translation gives CASNSRNTGELFF.

V usage is TRBV28 and J usage is TRBJ2-7, with 7 bases matching TRBD1. With 11 bases clipped from V and 3 bases from J, the junction kept 7 bases outside the gene matches. The CDR3 loop spans 12 amino acids. CDR1 and CDR2 (germline): MDHEN, SYDVKM. The CDR3 loop is CAYRDRVYEQYF. The CDR3 DNA sequence: TGTGCCTACAGGGACAGAGTCTACGAGCAGTACTTC.

This clone was seen only a few times. The chain couples TRBV28 to TRBJ1-5, with no clear D. The CDR3 has 15 residues. Germline V CDR1 and CDR2: MDHEN, SYDVKM. Deletions cut 4 bases from V and 0 bases from J, with 10 bases between. Here the CDR3 reads CASSSDVNSNQPQHF. Written as DNA, the CDR3 is TGTGCCAGCAGTTCGGACGTAAATAGCAATCAGCCCCAGCATTTT.

The J gene is TRBJ1-2, the V gene TRBV2, with no clear D. With 4 bases removed from V and 8 bases from J, the gap between germline ends came to 26 bases. The CDR3 extends over 17 amino acids. Germline CDR1 is SNHLY and CDR2 is FYNNEI. The CDR3 reads CASSAVPPVGAYQGYTF. CDR3 DNA: TGTGCCAGCAGTGCGGTACCCCCAGTGGGAGCTTACCAGGGCTACACCTTC.

The chain employs TRBV18 and TRBJ2-6; D may be TRBD1 (5 bases). Trimming shortened V by 0 bases and J by 2 bases, and 11 bases separated the two germline ends. CDR3 length equals 17 residues. Germline CDR1 reads KGHSH; CDR2 reads LQKENI. CDR3 DNA sequence: TGTGCCAGCTCACCACCGATAACAGGCGCTGGGGCCAACGTCCTGACTTTC. Translating gives CASSPPITGAGANVLTF. Together with reference TRBV18 and TRBJ2-6, the CDR3 gives the full variable domain: NAGVMQNPRHLVRRRGQEARLRCSPMKGHSHVYWYRQLPEEGLKFMVYLQKENIIDESGMPKERFSAEFPKEGPSILRIQQVVRGDSAAYFCASSPPITGAGANVLTFGAGSRLTVL.

The rearrangement uses TRBV5-1 and TRBJ2-7; TRBD1 or TRBD2 may be the D gene (5 bases each). Trimming removed 1 base from V and 2 bases from J, with 16 bases in between. The CDR3 spans 16 residues. Germline values: CDR1 SGHRS, CDR2 YFSETQ. The CDR3 DNA reads as TGCGCCAGCAGCTTGAGCTCGGGGACGAAGACCTACGAGCAGTACTTC. As protein: CASSLSSGTKTYEQYF.

The V and J genes are TRBV15 and TRBJ2-1, with TRBD2 as a possible D gene (6 bases). Germline assignment: CDR1 LNHNV and CDR2 YYDKDF (reference sequence). The V end lost 5 bases, the J end lost 0 bases, and 14 bases lay between the germline ends. This CDR3 contains 16 residues. CDR3 in amino acids: CATSGLAEFSYNEQFF. The CDR3 DNA is TGTGCCACCAGCGGATTAGCGGAGTTCTCCTACAATGAGCAGTTCTTC.

For this clone: At the DNA level, this CDR3 is encoded by other sequences in the same sample as well. DNA of the CDR3: TGTGCCAGCTCACCATCTGGGAGCTCCTACGAGCAGTACTTC. It encodes CASSPSGSSYEQYF. The chain couples TRBV18 to TRBJ2-7, with D perhaps matching TRBD2 (5 bases). Trimming removed 2 bases from V and 0 bases from J, with 8 bases in between. The CDR3 totals 14 residues. Germline V gives CDR1 KGHSH, CDR2 LQKENI.

This rearrangement joins TRBV7-2 to TRBJ2-7; D assignment may be TRBD1 or TRBD2 (5 bases each). The germline V gene encodes CDR1 SGHTA and CDR2 FQGNSA. The V end lost 5 bases, the J end lost 2 bases, and 13 bases lay between the germline ends. This CDR3 is built from 14 residues. The CDR3 nucleotides are TGTGCCAGCAGCCTGGGACGGGTGGCCTACGAGCAGTACTTC. This codes for CASSLGRVAYEQYF.

V and J are TRBV5-1 and TRBJ2-3, with TRBD2 as a possible D gene (5 bases). The CDR3 has 15 amino acids. Germline V lookup: CDR1 SGHRS, CDR2 YFSETQ. V lost 6 bases and J 0 bases, leaving 14 bases between the germline ends. CDR3 sequence (DNA): TGCGCCAGCACGTCGGACTCAGCTAGCACAGATACGCAGTATTTT. Amino acid sequence: CASTSDSASTDTQYF.

The genes are TRBV5-4 and TRBJ2-2; TRBD2 matches at 8 bases. Germline V lookup: CDR1 SGHNT, CDR2 YYREEE (reference sequence). J gave up 1 base and V 2 bases, and 1 base lay outside the gene matches. The CDR3 contains 15 residues. CDR3 loop: CASSFAGGNTGELFF. The CDR3 DNA follows: TGTGCCAGCAGCTTTGCGGGGGGGAACACCGGGGAGCTGTTTTTT.

The gene calls are TRBV5-4 and TRBJ2-3, with 13 bases that match TRBD2. Germline loops: CDR1 SGHNT, CDR2 YYREEE (reference sequence). V was clipped by 0 bases and J by 1 base; unmatched bases: 8. CDR3 length: 19 amino acids. The CDR3 region has the DNA TGTGCCAGCAGCTTGGGCCCCGGACTAGCGGGAGTAGGCACAGATACGCAGTATTTT. Its protein product is CASSLGPGLAGVGTDTQYF.

The rearrangement joins TRBV5-1 to TRBJ2-7; 9 bases map to TRBD1. CDR1 is SGHRS and CDR2 is YFSETQ in the germline V gene. Germline trimming cut 4 bases from V and 1 base from J; bases unmatched to any gene: 9. The CDR3 is made up of 16 amino acids. The chain's CDR3 is CASSQRGTGISYEQYF. The CDR3 nucleotides read TGCGCCAGCAGCCAACGAGGGACAGGGATATCCTACGAGCAGTACTTC.

This rearrangement joins TRBV18 to TRBJ2-3; the D gene could be TRBD1 or TRBD2 (7 bases each). There are 15 residues in the CDR3. V lost 0 bases to trimming and J lost 6 bases, with 13 bases between them. Germline V gives CDR1 KGHSH, CDR2 LQKENI. Written as DNA, the CDR3 is TGTGCCAGCTCACCACCGGCAGGGGGGGTTGATACGCAGTATTTT. This encodes CASSPPAGGVDTQYF.

With respect to this clone: Other DNA sequences in this specimen translate into the identical CDR3. This sequence joins TRBV9 and TRBJ2-3; TRBD2 agrees at 7 bases. The CDR3 spans 16 residues. Germline loops: CDR1 SGDLS, CDR2 YYNGEE. Losses at the gene ends were 0 bases for V and 2 bases for J; bases not matched to a gene: 6. CDR3 sequence (DNA): TGTGCCAGCAGCGTAGGGGCTAGCGGATACACAGATACGCAGTATTTT. It encodes CASSVGASGYTDTQYF.

The gene calls are TRBV30 and TRBJ2-7; TRBD1 agrees at 8 bases. Germline assignment: CDR1 GTSNPN and CDR2 SVGIG (reference sequence). This CDR3 is 13 amino acids long. J gave up 3 bases and V 7 bases, and 8 bases lay outside the gene matches. The CDR3 DNA is TGTGCCTTAGGGACAGGCATCGGCTACGAGCAGTACTTC. This gives the protein CALGTGIGYEQYF.

The V call is TRBV28, the J call TRBJ2-4; no definite D call. CDR1 is MDHEN, CDR2 SYDVKM, per germline. Trimming took off 7 bases at V and 2 bases at J, with 15 bases between the two ends. The CDR3 extends over 15 amino acids. The CDR3 nucleotides read TGTGCCAGCATTCCGTCCACCGGGTCCAAAAACATTCAGTACTTC. As protein: CASIPSTGSKNIQYF.